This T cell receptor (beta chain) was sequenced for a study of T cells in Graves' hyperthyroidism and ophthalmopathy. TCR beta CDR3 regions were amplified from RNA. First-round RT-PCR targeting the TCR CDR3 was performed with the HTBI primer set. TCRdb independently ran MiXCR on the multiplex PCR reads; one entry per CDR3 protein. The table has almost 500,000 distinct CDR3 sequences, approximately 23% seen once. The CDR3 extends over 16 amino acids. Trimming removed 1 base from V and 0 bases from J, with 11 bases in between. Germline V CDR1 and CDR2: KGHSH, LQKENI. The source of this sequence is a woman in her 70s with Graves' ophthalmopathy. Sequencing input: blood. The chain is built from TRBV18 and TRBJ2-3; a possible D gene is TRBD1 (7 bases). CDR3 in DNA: TGTGCCAGCTCACCACTGCGGGACAGTAGCACAGATACGCAGTATTTT. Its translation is CASSPLRDSSTDTQYF.